The clone carrying this T cell receptor beta chain was seen many times. Its antigen is not identified. Researchers tagged individual cDNA molecules with unique molecular identifiers. TCRdb reprocessed the 5' RACE reads via MiXCR and lists one record per CDR3 protein. The table records 70,000 or so distinct CDR3 sequences, more than 3.5% of them present only once. The data are from a study of early T cells in non-severe SARS-CoV-2 infection. Whole-study context: Sequencing input comprised bulk RNA from unsorted whole blood; chain pairing was not available. Study-wide results and caveats: Database matching using VDJdb favored anti-spike CD8 responses, with private and CD4 specificities left missing.

The CDR3 length is 14 residues. V lost 5 bases, J lost 3 bases, and 7 bases stayed unmatched. Germline V CDR1 and CDR2: LNHDA, SQIVND (reference sequence). The specimen was whole blood, collected at baseline. This receptor was taken from an adult who was a healthcare worker with PCR-confirmed SARS-CoV-2 infection or an uninfected control (not recorded which). The donor label of this sample is uncertain. This rearrangement joins TRBV19 to TRBJ2-7, with 7 bases that match TRBD1. The CDR3 region is CASSWTGGSYEQYF. The CDR3 DNA reads as TGTGCCAGTAGTTGGACAGGTGGGAGCTACGAGCAGTACTTC.